The clone carrying this T cell receptor (beta chain) has only a few counts. The sample belongs to a study of T-cell reconstitution after alpha-beta-depleted transplantation in children. The CDR3 is made up of 14 amino acids. V was pared by 5 bases and J by 6 bases, with 19 bases between. Germline V gene data show CDR1 as DFQATT and CDR2 as SNEGSKA (reference sequence). Unique molecular identifiers were built into the TCRbeta library. TCRdb passed the PCR reads through MiXCR, listing each CDR3 protein once. The sample lists 450,000 to 600,000 distinct CDR3 sequences, approximately 29% seen once, with under 3% in the top ten.

The rearrangement links TRBV20-1 to TRBJ1-1; D possibly corresponds to TRBD1 (5 bases). The clonotype originates from a human donor who donated a stem cell graft to a child with aplastic anemia. Sequenced material: PBMCs from the stem cell graft donor, taken from the stem cell graft. The CDR3 DNA reads TGCAGTGCTCAATACTCGGACATTAGGGCTGAAGCTTTCTTT. This sequence encodes CSAQYSDIRAEAFF.